This passage covers 29 T cell receptor beta chains from one sample sequenced in a study of memory CD4+ T cells and cytomegalovirus serostatus. Single viable CD3+CD4+CD8-CD45RO+ cells were sorted as the memory CD4+ T cells. Some clones are missing from TCRdb's copy, which holds only in-frame ones; the method was immunoSEQ multiplex PCR. The sample consists of under 45,000 clones, 60% to 85% of them appearing once. The sample comprised memory CD4+ T cells from blood. All receptors come from an adult in good health and CMV-seronegative.

The chain uses TRBV11-2 and TRBJ1-2, with a possible D match to TRBD1 (5 bases). Germline CDR1 is SGHAT and CDR2 is FQNNGV. The CDR3 covers 15 residues. V gave up 2 bases and J gave up 7 bases, with 17 bases separating them. Here the CDR3 DNA reads TGTGCCAGCAGCTTATTGGTGGGCCAAGGGACTGGCTACACCTTC. It specifies CASSLLVGQGTGYTF.

This chain uses TRBV4-1 with TRBJ2-6; 11 bases line up with TRBD2. V shed 0 bases, J shed 0 bases, and the junction held 1 base outside the gene matches. The CDR3 covers 18 residues. Germline lookup yields CDR1 MGHRA and CDR2 YSYEKL. For the CDR3, the DNA is TGCGCCAGCAGCCAAGATAGCGGGGGGGCCTCTGGGGCCAACGTCCTGACTTTC. It translates to CASSQDSGGASGANVLTF.

This CDR3 reads CASSGGRTYNEQFF. Written as DNA, the CDR3 is TGTGCCAGCAGTGGTGGGAGAACCTACAATGAGCAGTTCTTC. J is TRBJ2-1 and V is TRBV2; D is perhaps TRBD2 (5 bases). The V end lost 4 bases, the J end lost 2 bases, and 9 bases lay between the germline ends. CDR3 size: 14 residues. The germline CDR1 and CDR2 sequences are SNHLY and FYNNEI. The full variable domain, its missing parts supplied by reference TRBV2 and TRBJ2-1, is EPEVTQTPSHQVTQMGQEVILRCVPISNHLYFYWYRQILGQKVEFLVSFYNNEISEKSEIFDDQFSVERPDGSNFTLKIRSTKLEDSAMYFCASSGGRTYNEQFFGPGTRLTVL.

This rearrangement joins TRBV28 to TRBJ1-5; D is possibly TRBD1 (6 bases). V was cut by 4 bases and J by 2 bases, with 12 bases left in between. Looked up from germline, CDR1 is MDHEN and CDR2 is SYDVKM. The CDR3 is 15 residues long. The CDR3 reads CASSSPGVGNQPQHF. The CDR3 DNA follows: TGTGCCAGCAGTTCCCCAGGGGTAGGCAATCAGCCCCAGCATTTT.

This clone was counted only a few times. The genes are TRBV6-1 and TRBJ1-1, with D possibly TRBD1 on 5 matching bases. The V and J ends lost 6 bases and 0 bases respectively, with 11 bases between them. The CDR3 spans 14 residues. Germline assignment: CDR1 MNHNS and CDR2 SASEGT. In nucleotides, the CDR3 is TGTGCCAGCAGATCGACAGCGATGAACACTGAAGCTTTCTTT. This gives the protein CASRSTAMNTEAFF.

This clone was found once. The chain joins TRBV7-6 to TRBJ2-5; no clear D gene. TRBJ2-7 matches the DNA end more closely, so the J call is doubtful. This CDR3 spans 15 amino acids. In germline, CDR1 is SGHVS, CDR2 FNYEAQ. Here the CDR3 reads CASSLSSLGTYEQYF. The CDR3 DNA sequence: TGTGCCAGCAGCTTATCGTCGTTAGGGACCTACGAGCAGTACTTC.

This clone was recorded a few times. The V gene is TRBV2, the J gene TRBJ2-7; D not certain. The V gene lost 7 bases and the J gene lost 0 bases, with 19 bases spanning the gap. Per the germline V gene, CDR1 is SNHLY and CDR2 is FYNNEI. CDR3 length: 16 residues. DNA of the CDR3: TGTGCCAGCATGCTCCCACGGTGGAGTAGCTCCTACGAGCAGTACTTC. Its translation is CASMLPRWSSSYEQYF.

In regard to this clone: A read error may produce the germline difference seen at one junction end. This chain connects TRBV6-5 to TRBJ2-2, with D perhaps matching TRBD1 or TRBD2 (5 bases each). The germline gives CDR1 MNHEY, CDR2 SVGAGI. The CDR3 is made up of 12 amino acids. CDR3 loop: CASRNQVGGLFF. In DNA form, the CDR3 reads TGTGCCAGCAGGAACCAAGTTGGGGGGCTGTTTTTT.

V usage is TRBV7-9 and J usage is TRBJ2-7; TRBD1 agrees at 9 bases. Germline CDR1 reads SEHNR; CDR2 reads FQNEAQ (reference sequence). There are 13 residues in the CDR3. With V trimmed by 5 bases and J by 5 bases, 4 bases remained unmatched. CDR3 amino acids: CASSGQGYNEQYF. The CDR3 nucleotides are TGTGCCAGCAGCGGACAGGGGTACAACGAGCAGTACTTC.

The chain couples TRBV6-6 to TRBJ1-5; 9 positions match TRBD1. The ends lost 6 bases at V and 7 bases at J; junction bases unmatched: 7. Germline loops: CDR1 MNHNY, CDR2 SVGAGI (reference sequence). The CDR3 runs to 14 residues. The CDR3 DNA follows: TGTGCCAGCAGGATTCCGGGACAGGGCCAGCCCCAGCATTTT. Translating gives CASRIPGQGQPQHF.

The sample holds a few counts of this clone. The genes are TRBV18 and TRBJ1-3; D is undetermined. This CDR3 spans 13 amino acids. Germline CDR1 KGHSH, CDR2 LQKENI. V lost 3 bases and J lost 4, with 7 bases in between. The CDR3 coding sequence is TGTGCCAGCTCACCCCAATCCGGAAACACCATATATTTT. Protein product: CASSPQSGNTIYF.

J is TRBJ2-7 and V is TRBV18; D is uncertain. In germline, CDR1 is KGHSH, CDR2 LQKENI. Trimming stripped 2 bases from V and 1 base from J, with 15 bases between. The CDR3 has 16 residues. CDR3 loop: CASSPYRITSSYEQYF. In DNA, the CDR3 is TGTGCCAGCTCACCATATCGGATAACTTCTTCCTACGAGCAGTACTTC.

This clone has a handful of counts. CDR3 coding DNA: TGTGCCAGCAGCCTAGGGACAGGGGGCTCCTACGAGCAGTACTTC. Translating it yields CASSLGTGGSYEQYF. V usage is TRBV11-2 and J usage is TRBJ2-7, with 11 bases matching TRBD1. Trimming removed 5 bases from V and 0 bases from J; junction bases left unmatched: 3. Germline V gene data show CDR1 as SGHAT and CDR2 as FQNNGV. The CDR3 spans 15 residues.

The chain links TRBV7-8 to TRBJ2-2; TRBD2 might be the D (6 bases). This CDR3 has 15 residues. The V gene's germline CDR1 is SGHVS and CDR2 FQNEAQ. The V and J ends lost 5 bases and 1 base respectively, with 11 bases between them. The CDR3: CASSPLGGNTGELFF. The DNA for the CDR3 is TGTGCCAGCAGCCCCTTGGGAGGGAACACCGGGGAGCTGTTTTTT.

The J gene is TRBJ1-1, the V gene TRBV5-1; 9 bases map to TRBD1. CDR1 SGHRS and CDR2 YFSETQ come from the germline V gene. The CDR3 loop spans 16 amino acids. J was trimmed by 4 bases and V by 5 bases; bases with no gene match: 12. CDR3 bases: TGCGCCAGCAGGACCGGCCTCCGACAGGGGGGCACTGAAGCTTTCTTT. It yields the protein CASRTGLRQGGTEAFF.

The rearrangement joins TRBV9 to TRBJ1-2; maybe TRBD1 (6 bases). Trimming cost V 4 bases and J 7 bases, with 20 bases left between them. The CDR3 loop spans 15 amino acids. Germline V gene lookup returns CDR1 SGDLS and CDR2 YYNGEE. The CDR3 bases are TGTGCCAGCAGCAGGGGGACGACGGACGCGGTTGGCTACACCTTC. Translated: CASSRGTTDAVGYTF.

This clone was counted a single time. Other nucleotide sequences in the sample specify the same CDR3. The chain joins TRBV10-3 to TRBJ1-2, with a tentative D call TRBD1 (5 bases). CDR3 length: 11 amino acids. V lost 0 bases and J lost 11, with 7 bases in between. Germline V gene data show CDR1 as ENHRY and CDR2 as SYGVKD. CDR3 sequence reads: CAISESGGYTF. The CDR3 DNA reads TGTGCCATCAGTGAGTCGGGGGGTTACACCTTC.

This clone came up once. V usage is TRBV6-5 and J usage is TRBJ1-5; D unclear. The CDR3 is 14 amino acids. The germline V gene encodes CDR1 MNHEY and CDR2 SVGAGI. The ends were cut back, 6 bases at V and 0 bases at J, with 9 bases in the middle. The CDR3 DNA reads TGTGCCAGCAGAGTCGGGAATAGCAATCAGCCCCAGCATTTT. It is translated as CASRVGNSNQPQHF.

This sequence joins TRBV19 and TRBJ2-2, with 7 nucleotides matching TRBD1. Looked up from germline, CDR1 is LNHDA and CDR2 is SQIVND (reference sequence). The CDR3 has 15 amino acids. J lost 4 bases, V lost 3 bases, and 5 bases had no gene match. CDR3 sequence: CASSIGTASTGELFF. CDR3 sequence (DNA): TGTGCCAGTAGTATCGGGACAGCCAGCACCGGGGAGCTGTTTTTT.

This chain links TRBV19 with TRBJ1-5, with D tentatively TRBD1 (5 bases). Germline V gene sequence: CDR1 LNHDA, CDR2 SQIVND (reference sequence). Trimming shortened V by 7 bases and J by 3 bases, and 10 bases separated the two germline ends. This CDR3 has 13 residues. CDR3 sequence: CASTNRYNQPQHF. CDR3 in DNA: TGTGCCAGTACGAACAGGTACAATCAGCCCCAGCATTTT.

The V call is TRBV11-2, the J call TRBJ1-5; maybe TRBD1 (5 bases). Germline-derived CDR1 and CDR2 are SGHAT and FQNNGV. Between the trimmed V and J ends, which lost 4 bases and 5 bases, there was a span of 12 bases. The CDR3 spans 14 residues. The CDR3 region has the DNA TGTGCCAGCAGCTGGGACCACGGCCATCAGCCCCAGCATTTT. Its translation is CASSWDHGHQPQHF.

The chain uses TRBV19 and TRBJ1-2; no definite D call. V was shortened by 4 bases and J by 5 bases, with 11 bases between the two germline ends. The CDR3 is made up of 13 amino acids. Germline assignment: CDR1 LNHDA and CDR2 SQIVND (reference sequence). The CDR3 sequence: CASSRASSYGYTF. CDR3 in DNA: TGTGCCAGTAGTAGGGCATCCAGTTATGGCTACACCTTC.

The rearrangement joins TRBV9 to TRBJ2-1, with TRBD2 matching 9 bases. J was trimmed by 4 bases and V by 2 bases; bases with no gene match: 10. The germline gives CDR1 SGDLS, CDR2 YYNGEE. CDR3 length: 17 amino acids. In DNA, the CDR3 is TGTGCCAGCAGCGTGGCGGCGAGCGGGGGGAAGTACAATGAGCAGTTCTTC. Its protein is CASSVAASGGKYNEQFF.

The genes are TRBV6-6 and TRBJ2-1, with D possibly TRBD1 on 7 matching bases. This CDR3 spans 14 amino acids. The V end was cut by 6 bases, the J end by 10 bases, with 19 bases between. Germline loops: CDR1 MNHNY, CDR2 SVGAGI (reference sequence). The CDR3 DNA is TGTGCCAGCAGCCCCTCAGGGGGGCGCAGGGAGCAGTTCTTC. It translates to CASSPSGGRREQFF.

The CDR3 DNA reads TGTGCCAGCAGTGAGGGGTCTTTCGAAGCTTTCTTT. This encodes CASSEGSFEAFF. This rearrangement joins TRBV6-1 to TRBJ1-1; no clear D. Trimming shortened V by 3 bases and J by 8 bases, and 10 bases separated the two germline ends. The CDR3 extends over 12 amino acids. Germline V lookup: CDR1 MNHNS, CDR2 SASEGT.

This clone appeared a few times. This chain uses TRBV11-2 with TRBJ2-7; 9 bases line up with TRBD1. Germline trimming cut 7 bases from V and 0 bases from J; bases unmatched to any gene: 10. The CDR3 spans 16 residues. The germline gives CDR1 SGHAT, CDR2 FQNNGV. The CDR3 loop reads CASTPKGTGSSYEQYF. CDR3 DNA: TGTGCCAGCACCCCCAAGGGGACAGGGAGCTCCTACGAGCAGTACTTC.

The J gene is TRBJ1-2, the V gene TRBV25-1, with a weak D call TRBD1 (5 bases). In germline, CDR1 is MGHDK, CDR2 SYGVNS. There are 16 residues in the CDR3. V was shortened by 6 bases and J by 6 bases, with 23 bases between the two germline ends. The CDR3 DNA is TGTGCCAGCAGACCAGCGGGGGTAGTAAGGCAGGATGGCTACACCTTC. This encodes CASRPAGVVRQDGYTF.

CDR3 sequence (DNA): TGTGCCTGTACAGGGGCTGGAAACACCATATATTTT. It is translated as CACTGAGNTIYF. The chain uses TRBV30 and TRBJ1-3; 7 nucleotides agree with TRBD1. The V gene's germline CDR1 is GTSNPN and CDR2 SVGIG (reference sequence). The V gene end was trimmed by 6 bases and the J gene end by 2 bases; junction bases not matched to a gene: 1. The CDR3 is made up of 12 amino acids.

This sequence joins TRBV5-4 and TRBJ1-5; TRBD1 is a possible D gene (6 bases). V was clipped by 1 base and J by 2 bases, with 19 bases between them. Germline CDR1 reads SGHNT; CDR2 reads YYREEE (reference sequence). This CDR3 contains 18 residues. This CDR3 reads CASSLFGVGGQGNQPQHF. The CDR3 DNA follows: TGTGCCAGCAGCTTGTTTGGGGTTGGGGGACAAGGCAATCAGCCCCAGCATTTT.